A selection of T cell receptor beta chains follows, all from one sample in a study of blood T cell repertoires in COVID-19. Here immunoSEQ multiplex PCR was the method, and the copy in TCRdb shows in-frame clones only, minus some. Here the sample spans about 160,000 clones, around four fifths being singletons. Sequenced material: peripheral blood. The receptors were gathered from a man aged 65 to 85 who had recovered from COVID-19. CDR3s include the opening cysteine and the closing phenylalanine or tryptophan. The order of the fields is CDR3 length, D gene, V gene, J gene, clone size, CDR3 protein, CDR3 DNA. D genes are given only for firm matches. Expanded clones are given a class, and other clones once, few, many or no size at all.

13,NA,TRBV7-9,TRBJ2-4,few,CASSSGTSNAQYF,TGTGCCAGCAGCTCCGGGACAAGCAACGCTCAGTACTTC
12,NA,TRBV28,TRBJ1-1,NA,CASSPPGTEAFF,TGTGCCAGCAGTCCACCAGGGACTGAAGCTTTCTTT
16,TRBD1,TRBV10-1,TRBJ2-7,NA,CASSDGQGVLEYEQYF,TGCGCCAGCAGTGATGGACAGGGCGTTCTGGAATACGAGCAGTACTTC
13,NA,TRBV11-2,TRBJ2-7,NA,CASSLQGSYEQYF,TGTGCCAGCAGCCTACAGGGAAGCTACGAGCAGTACTTC
13,TRBD2,TRBV30,TRBJ2-7,NA,CAWSRGLGYEQYF,TGTGCCTGGAGCCGGGGACTAGGCTACGAGCAGTACTTC
15,NA,TRBV5-1,TRBJ2-2,NA,CASSLDSQGLGELFF,TGCGCCAGCAGCTTGGACAGTCAAGGACTCGGGGAGCTGTTTTTT
15,TRBD2,TRBV7-9,TRBJ2-1,NA,CASSLGSGGINEQFF,TGTGCCAGCAGCTTAGGAAGCGGGGGAATCAATGAGCAGTTCTTC
15,TRBD1,TRBV7-3,TRBJ2-6,NA,CASSWDSSGANVLTF,TGTGCCAGCAGCTGGGACAGCTCTGGGGCCAACGTCCTGACTTTC
15,TRBD1,TRBV6-5,TRBJ2-2,NA,CASRTGGTNTGELFF,TGTGCCAGCAGGACAGGGGGGACGAACACCGGGGAGCTGTTTTTT
12,NA,TRBV27,TRBJ1-6,few,CASKLYNSPLHF,TGTGCCAGCAAACTCTATAATTCACCCCTCCACTTT
17,TRBD1,TRBV27,TRBJ1-5,NA,CASSFLPTGERDQPQHF,TGTGCCAGCAGTTTCCTCCCGACAGGGGAACGCGATCAGCCCCAGCATTTT
13,NA,TRBV30,TRBJ1-1,NA,CAWSASFGSGAFF,TGTGCCTGGAGTGCATCGTTCGGGTCTGGAGCTTTCTTT
16,NA,TRBV5-6,TRBJ1-1,NA,CASSLALGRSDTEAFF,TGTGCCAGCAGCTTGGCCTTGGGCAGGTCGGACACTGAAGCTTTCTTT
15,NA,TRBV11-2,TRBJ1-1,NA,CASSPALRMNTEAFF,TGTGCCAGCAGCCCAGCGCTTCGCATGAACACTGAAGCTTTCTTT
14,NA,TRBV10-3,TRBJ1-1,once,CAISERQGETEAFF,TGTGCCATCAGTGAGAGGCAGGGTGAAACTGAAGCTTTCTTT
18,TRBD1,TRBV7-9,TRBJ2-5,NA,CASSRGQGALRSQETQYF,TGTGCCAGCAGCCGTGGACAGGGGGCTTTGCGCTCGCAAGAGACCCAGTACTTC
15,TRBD1,TRBV6-5,TRBJ1-4,NA,CASRTSGTGAEKLFF,TGTGCCAGCAGGACTTCCGGGACAGGGGCTGAAAAACTGTTTTTT
15,NA,TRBV2,TRBJ1-1,NA,CASSSPRGSNTEAFF,TGTGCCAGCAGTTCCCCCAGGGGTTCGAACACTGAAGCTTTCTTT
14,NA,TRBV9,TRBJ1-3,NA,CASSVQGSGNTIYF,TGTGCCAGCAGCGTCCAGGGGTCTGGAAACACCATATATTTT
15,NA,TRBV15,TRBJ2-3,once,CATSRQGHGTDTQYF,TGTGCCACCAGCAGACAGGGTCACGGCACAGATACGCAGTATTTT
15,NA,TRBV7-8,TRBJ2-2,NA,CASSLGGPNTGELFF,TGTGCCAGCAGCTTAGGCGGGCCAAACACCGGGGAGCTGTTTTTT
16,NA,TRBV6-5,TRBJ1-6,few,CASSLQGLLENSPLHF,TGTGCCAGCAGTTTGCAGGGACTTCTAGAAAATTCACCCCTCCACTTT
16,TRBD2,TRBV28,TRBJ2-1,NA,CASSASGTSGRMVQFF,TGTGCCAGCAGTGCCTCCGGGACTAGCGGGAGGATGGTGCAGTTCTTC
10,NA,TRBV20-1,TRBJ2-1,once,CSATQNEQFF,TGCAGTGCTACACAAAATGAGCAGTTCTTC
12,NA,TRBV19,TRBJ2-7,NA,CASSNTAYEQYF,TGTGCCAGTAGTAACACAGCCTACGAGCAGTACTTC
16,TRBD2,TRBV19,TRBJ2-1,NA,CASSIRGEPVYNEQFF,TGTGCCAGTAGTATTCGGGGGGAGCCAGTTTACAATGAGCAGTTCTTC
14,TRBD1,TRBV3-1/TRBV3-2,TRBJ2-7,NA,CASSQGTGAYEQYF,TGTGCCAGCAGCCAAGGGACAGGGGCATACGAGCAGTACTTC
14,NA,TRBV2,TRBJ2-7,NA,CASSKRQSAYEQYF,TGTGCCAGCAGCAAAAGACAGAGTGCCTACGAGCAGTACTTC